This is a list of T cell receptor beta chains from one sample in a study of technical replicates of blood from a few donors. Sequencing used immunoSEQ multiplex PCR; TCRdb keeps in-frame clones, though not all of them. The profile shows about 83,000 clones, approximately 97% of them singletons. The sample was T cells isolated from PBMCs. The receptors were gathered from a human donor in good health. The CDR3 runs from the conserved cysteine through the conserved F or W.

17 TRBJ2-2 TRBV11-2 CASSLLVVGVDTGELFF
16 TRBJ2-3 TRBV7-2 CASSERSSGSTDTQYF
13 TRBJ2-7 TRBV5-1 CASMTSGSYEQYF
11 TRBJ2-7 TRBV20-1 CSAGTSYEQYF
15 TRBJ2-3 TRBV5-4 CAATPTDLLTDTQYF
16 TRBJ2-5 TRBV18 CASSPTTSGSQETQYF
15 TRBJ1-5 TRBV19 CASSIFSESNQPQHF
15 TRBJ1-2 TRBV5-6 CASSLAPGQNYGYTF
14 TRBJ1-1 TRBV19 CASRMGHQNTEAFF
15 TRBJ2-7 TRBV7-2 CASSHGTGGIYEQYF
15 TRBJ2-2 TRBV5-1 CASSLEGVNTGELFF